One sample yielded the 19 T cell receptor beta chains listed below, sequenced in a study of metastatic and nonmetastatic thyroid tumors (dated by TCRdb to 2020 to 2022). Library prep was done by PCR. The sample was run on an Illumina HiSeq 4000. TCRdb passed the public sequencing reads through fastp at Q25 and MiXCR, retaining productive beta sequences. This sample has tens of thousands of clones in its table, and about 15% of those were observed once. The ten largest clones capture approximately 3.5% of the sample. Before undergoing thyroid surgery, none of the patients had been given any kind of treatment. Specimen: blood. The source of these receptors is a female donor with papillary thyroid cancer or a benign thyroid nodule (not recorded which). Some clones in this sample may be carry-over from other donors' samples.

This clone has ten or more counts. CDR3 DNA sequence: TGTGCCAGCCGGGACAAAATGGGCGGACGGGAGGGGACAGATACGCAGTATTTT. Its protein is CASRDKMGGREGTDTQYF. The chain links TRBV2 to TRBJ2-3; 8 bases map to TRBD2. This CDR3 has 18 residues. V lost 8 bases, J lost 3 bases, and 19 bases stayed unmatched. Germline CDR1 and CDR2: SNHLY and FYNNEI.

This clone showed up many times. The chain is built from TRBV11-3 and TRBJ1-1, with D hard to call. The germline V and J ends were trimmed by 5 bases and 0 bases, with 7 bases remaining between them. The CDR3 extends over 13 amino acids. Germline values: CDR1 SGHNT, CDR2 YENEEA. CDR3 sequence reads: CASSPRVNTEAFF. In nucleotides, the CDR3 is TGTGCCAGCAGCCCGAGGGTGAACACTGAAGCTTTCTTT.

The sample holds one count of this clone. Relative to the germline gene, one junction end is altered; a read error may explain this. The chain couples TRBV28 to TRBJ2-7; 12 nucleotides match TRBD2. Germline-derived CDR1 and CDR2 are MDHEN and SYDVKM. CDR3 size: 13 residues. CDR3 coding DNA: TGTGCCAGCAGTACCGTGACTAGCGGGAGTCCCAACTTC. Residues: CASSTVTSGSPNF.

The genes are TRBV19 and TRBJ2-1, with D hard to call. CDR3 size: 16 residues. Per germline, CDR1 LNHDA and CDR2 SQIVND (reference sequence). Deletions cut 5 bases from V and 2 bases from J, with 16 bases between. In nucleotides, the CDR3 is TGTGCCAGTAGTCCAAGAGCTTCACCGACCTACAATGAGCAGTTCTTC. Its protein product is CASSPRASPTYNEQFF.

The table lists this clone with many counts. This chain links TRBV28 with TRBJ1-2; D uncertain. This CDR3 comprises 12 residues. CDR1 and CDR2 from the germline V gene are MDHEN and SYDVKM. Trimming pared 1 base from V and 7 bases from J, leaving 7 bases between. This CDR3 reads CASSLSGIGYTF. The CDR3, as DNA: TGTGCCAGCAGTTTATCCGGGATTGGCTACACCTTC.

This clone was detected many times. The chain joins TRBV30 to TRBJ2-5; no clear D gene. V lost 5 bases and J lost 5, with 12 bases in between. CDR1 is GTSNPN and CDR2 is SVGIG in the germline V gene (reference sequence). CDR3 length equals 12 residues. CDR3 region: CAWGGSLETQYF. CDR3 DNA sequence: TGTGCCTGGGGTGGCAGCTTGGAGACCCAGTACTTC.

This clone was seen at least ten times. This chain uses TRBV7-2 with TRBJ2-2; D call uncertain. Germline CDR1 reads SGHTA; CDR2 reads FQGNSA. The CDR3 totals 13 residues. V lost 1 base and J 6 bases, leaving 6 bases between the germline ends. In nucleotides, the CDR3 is TGTGCCAGCAGCTTAGTTTGGGCCGGGGAGCTGTTTTTT. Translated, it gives CASSLVWAGELFF. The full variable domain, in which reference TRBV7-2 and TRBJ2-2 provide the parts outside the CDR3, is GAGVSQSPSNKVTEKGKDVELRCDPISGHTALYWYRQSLGQGLEFLIYFQGNSAPDKSGLPSDRFSAERTGGSVSTLTIQRTQQEDSAVYLCASSLVWAGELFFGEGSRLTVL.

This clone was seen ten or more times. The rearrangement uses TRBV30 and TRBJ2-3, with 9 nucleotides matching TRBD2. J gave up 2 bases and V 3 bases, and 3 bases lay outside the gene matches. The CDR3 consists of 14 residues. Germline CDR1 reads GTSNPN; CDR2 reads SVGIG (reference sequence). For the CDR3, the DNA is TGTGCCTGGAGGGCGGGAGGGCCCACAGATACGCAGTATTTT. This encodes CAWRAGGPTDTQYF.

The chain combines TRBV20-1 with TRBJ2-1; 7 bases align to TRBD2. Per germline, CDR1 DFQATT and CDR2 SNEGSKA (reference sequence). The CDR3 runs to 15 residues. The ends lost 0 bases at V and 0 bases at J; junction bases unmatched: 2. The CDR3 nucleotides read TGCAGTGCTAGAGATTGGACTAGCTCCTACAATGAGCAGTTCTTC. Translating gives CSARDWTSSYNEQFF.

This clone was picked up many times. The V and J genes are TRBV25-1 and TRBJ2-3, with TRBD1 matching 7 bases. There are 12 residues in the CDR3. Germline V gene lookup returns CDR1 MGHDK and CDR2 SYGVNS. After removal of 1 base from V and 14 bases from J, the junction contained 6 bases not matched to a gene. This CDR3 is CASSESRGRGYF. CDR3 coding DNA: TGTGCCAGCAGTGAATCCAGGGGGAGAGGGTATTTT. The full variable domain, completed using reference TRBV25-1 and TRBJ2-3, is EADIYQTPRYLVIGTGKKITLECSQTMGHDKMYWYQQDPGMELHLIHYSYGVNSTEKGDLSSESTVSRIRTEHFPLTLESARPSHTSQYLCASSESRGRGYFGPGTRLTVL.

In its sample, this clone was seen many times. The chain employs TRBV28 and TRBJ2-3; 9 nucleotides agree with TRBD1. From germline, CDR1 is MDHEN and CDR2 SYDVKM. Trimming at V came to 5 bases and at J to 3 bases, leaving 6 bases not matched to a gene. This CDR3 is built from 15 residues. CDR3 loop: CASSPGTGRTDTQYF. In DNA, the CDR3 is TGTGCCAGCAGTCCTGGGACAGGGAGGACAGATACGCAGTATTTT.

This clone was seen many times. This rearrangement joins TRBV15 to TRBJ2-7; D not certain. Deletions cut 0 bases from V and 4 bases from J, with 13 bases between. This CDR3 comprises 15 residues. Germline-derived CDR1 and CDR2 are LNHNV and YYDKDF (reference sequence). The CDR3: CATSRDRSSRYEQYF. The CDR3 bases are TGTGCCACCAGCAGAGATCGGTCGTCTCGATACGAGCAGTACTTC.

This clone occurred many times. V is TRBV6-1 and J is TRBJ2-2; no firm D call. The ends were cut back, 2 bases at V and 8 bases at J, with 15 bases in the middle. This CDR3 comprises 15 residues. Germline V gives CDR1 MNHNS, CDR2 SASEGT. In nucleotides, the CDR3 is TGTGCCAGCAGTGAATTGCTCCATAGATCGGGGGAGCTGTTTTTT. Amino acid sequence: CASSELLHRSGELFF.

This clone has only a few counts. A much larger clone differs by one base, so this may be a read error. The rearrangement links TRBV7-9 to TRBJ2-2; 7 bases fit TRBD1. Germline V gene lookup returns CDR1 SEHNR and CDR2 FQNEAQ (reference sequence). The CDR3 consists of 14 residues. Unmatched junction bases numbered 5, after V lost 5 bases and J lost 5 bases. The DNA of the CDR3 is TGTGCCAGCAGCATAACAGGGGTGACCGGGGAGCTGTTTTTT. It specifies CASSITGVTGELFF. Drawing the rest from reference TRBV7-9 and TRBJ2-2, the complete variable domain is DTGVSQNPRHKITKRGQNVTFRCDPISEHNRLYWYRQTLGQGPEFLTYFQNEAQLEKSRLLSDRFSAERPKGSFSTLEIQRTEQGDSAMYLCASSITGVTGELFFGEGSRLTVL.

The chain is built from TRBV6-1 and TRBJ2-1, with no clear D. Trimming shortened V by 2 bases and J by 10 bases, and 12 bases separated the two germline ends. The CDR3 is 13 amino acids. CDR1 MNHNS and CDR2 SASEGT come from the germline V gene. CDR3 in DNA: TGTGCCAGCAGTGAATTCGCAGTATTGGAGCAGTTCTTC. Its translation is CASSEFAVLEQFF.

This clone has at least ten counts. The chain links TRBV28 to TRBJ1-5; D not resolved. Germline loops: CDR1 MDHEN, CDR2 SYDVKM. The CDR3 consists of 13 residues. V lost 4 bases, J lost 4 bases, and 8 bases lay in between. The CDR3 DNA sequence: TGTGCCAGCAGTTCCAGGTTAAATCAGCCCCAGCATTTT. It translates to CASSSRLNQPQHF.

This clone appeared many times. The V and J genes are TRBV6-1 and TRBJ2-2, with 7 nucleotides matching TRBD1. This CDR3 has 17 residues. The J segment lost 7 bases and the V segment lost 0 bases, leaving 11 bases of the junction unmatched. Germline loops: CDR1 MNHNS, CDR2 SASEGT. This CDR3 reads CASSEATGIRTGGELFF. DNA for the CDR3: TGTGCCAGCAGTGAAGCGACAGGGATTAGGACGGGCGGGGAGCTGTTTTTT.

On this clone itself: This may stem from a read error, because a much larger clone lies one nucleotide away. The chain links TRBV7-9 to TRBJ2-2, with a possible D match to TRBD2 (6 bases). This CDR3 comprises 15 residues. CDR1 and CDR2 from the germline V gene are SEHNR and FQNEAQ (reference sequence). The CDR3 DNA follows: TGTGTCAGCAGCCTAGGACTACCGAACACCGGGGAGCTGTTTTTT. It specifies CVSSLGLPNTGELFF.

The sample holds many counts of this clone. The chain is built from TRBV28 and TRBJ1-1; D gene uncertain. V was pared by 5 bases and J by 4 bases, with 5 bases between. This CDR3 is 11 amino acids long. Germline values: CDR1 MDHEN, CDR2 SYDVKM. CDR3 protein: CASSLRTEAFF. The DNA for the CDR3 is TGTGCCAGCAGTCTCCGCACTGAAGCTTTCTTT.